The 24 T cell receptor beta chains listed next were all sequenced from one sample in a study of molecular identifiers for immune sequencing clone quantification (dated by TCRdb to 2016 to 2019). Libraries came from PCR. The instrument given in TCRdb is Illumina HiSeq 4000. TCRdb trimmed the raw reads at Q25, called clones with MiXCR and kept productive beta chains. Rows with a matching CDR3 protein are joined into one entry that keeps the most common DNA and genes. This sample comprises about half a million distinct CDR3 sequences, around a fifth of them detected only once. The ten largest clonotypes hold 0.84% of the sample. The sample was naive CD8+ T cells from blood, with Jurkat cell RNA spiked in. The sample's cell subset or site label, decoded: FACS-sorted CD8+CD4-CCR7+CD45RA+ naive T cells. These receptors were collected from a human donor in good health. Some libraries in this study had Jurkat cell RNA spiked in.

Turning to this clonotype: A much larger clone lies a single base off, so this may be a read error. The J gene is TRBJ2-7, the V gene TRBV7-9; D unresolved. Germline V CDR1 and CDR2: SEHNR, FQNEAQ (reference sequence). The CDR3 spans 12 residues. The CDR3 DNA follows: TGTGCCAGCAGCTTAAGCTTGCACGAGCAGGACTTC. Its protein is CASSLSLHEQDF.

Worth noting for this clonotype: The junction shows a germline mismatch at one end, possibly a read error. V and J are TRBV10-3 and TRBJ2-7; 13 positions agree with TRBD2. This CDR3 has 15 residues. Germline-derived CDR1 and CDR2 are ENHRY and SYGVKD. CDR3 protein: CAIRPTSGGAHEQHF. CDR3 nucleotides: TGTGCCATCAGACCTACTAGCGGGGGGGCCCACGAGCAGCACTTC.

This chain uses TRBV2 with TRBJ1-5; 8 nucleotides agree with TRBD1. This CDR3 contains 17 residues. V lost 3 bases to trimming and J lost 0 bases; unmatched junction nucleotides: 7. Per the germline V gene, CDR1 is SNHLY and CDR2 is FYNNEI. The CDR3 sequence: CASSEGADRDSNQPQHF. Written as DNA, the CDR3 is TGTGCCAGCAGTGAGGGGGCGGACAGGGATAGCAATCAGCCCCAGCATTTT.

V and J are TRBV4-3 and TRBJ2-6; D gene ambiguous. Trimming cost V 4 bases and J 0 bases, with 10 bases left between them. The CDR3 sequence is 16 residues long. CDR1 and CDR2 from the germline V gene are LGHNA and YSLEER. CDR3 nucleotides: TGCGCCAGCAGCCGCACAGAATCCTCTGGGGCCAACGTCCTGACTTTC. This sequence encodes CASSRTESSGANVLTF.

This clonotype was observed many times. The chain recombines TRBV6-2 or TRBV6-3 with TRBJ1-5; 7 bases agree with TRBD1. CDR3 size: 19 residues. Germline assignment: CDR1 MNHEY and CDR2 SVGEGT. V was pared by 2 bases and J by 0 bases, with 13 bases of the junction left unmatched. The CDR3 nucleotides are TGTGCCAGCAGTTACCCAGGGACAGACCCCGCTTATAGCAATCAGCCCCAGCATTTT. Protein: CASSYPGTDPAYSNQPQHF.

The rearrangement joins TRBV12-3 or TRBV12-4 to TRBJ2-1; D may be TRBD1 or TRBD2 (5 bases each). Between the trimmed V and J ends, which lost 6 bases and 4 bases, there was a span of 19 bases. The CDR3 spans 16 residues. CDR3 loop: CASSPRGMGEYNEQFF. The CDR3 region has the DNA TGTGCCAGCAGCCCTCGGGGCATGGGGGAATACAATGAGCAGTTCTTC.

This clonotype has a count of ten or more. The chain couples TRBV7-2 to TRBJ1-5; D unresolved. V was pared by 2 bases and J by 4 bases, with 12 bases between. This CDR3 has 15 amino acids. Germline V gene lookup returns CDR1 SGHTA and CDR2 FQGNSA. Here the CDR3 reads CASSLSGGSNQPQHF. Here the CDR3 DNA reads TGTGCCAGCAGCTTAAGTGGCGGTAGTAATCAGCCCCAGCATTTT. Filled out from reference TRBV7-2 and TRBJ1-5, the complete variable domain reads GAGVSQSPSNKVTEKGKDVELRCDPISGHTALYWYRQSLGQGLEFLIYFQGNSAPDKSGLPSDRFSAERTGGSVSTLTIQRTQQEDSAVYLCASSLSGGSNQPQHFGDGTRLSIL.

This clonotype was counted a few times. The V call is TRBV6-1, the J call TRBJ1-1, with 8 bases matching TRBD1. Germline V lookup: CDR1 MNHNS, CDR2 SASEGT. The CDR3 contains 15 residues. Trimming removed 1 base from V and 2 bases from J; junction bases left unmatched: 3. CDR3 region: CASSEGPGGNTEAFF. Here the CDR3 DNA reads TGTGCCAGCAGTGAAGGGCCAGGGGGCAACACTGAAGCTTTCTTT.

This clonotype has a handful of counts. The V call is TRBV6-5, the J call TRBJ1-6, with TRBD1 matching over 7 bases. V shed 0 bases and J 1 base; nucleotides not matched to a gene: 9. The CDR3 contains 19 residues. In germline, CDR1 is MNHEY, CDR2 SVGAGI. The CDR3 loop reads CASSYSRQGVWSYNSPLHF. The DNA for the CDR3 is TGTGCCAGCAGTTACTCGCGTCAGGGGGTTTGGTCCTATAATTCACCCCTCCACTTT.

This clonotype showed up many times. The chain recombines TRBV12-3 or TRBV12-4 with TRBJ2-6; D possibly uses TRBD1 or TRBD2 (5 bases each). The CDR3 sequence is 18 residues long. V lost 5 bases and J lost 0, with 17 bases in between. In nucleotides, the CDR3 is TGTGCCAGCAGTCCCCGGACGGGGACGATCTCTGGGGCCAACGTCCTGACTTTC. Translation gives CASSPRTGTISGANVLTF.

This clonotype was seen many times. This chain uses TRBV5-6 with TRBJ2-7; D is possibly TRBD1 or TRBD2 (5 bases each). Deletions cut 4 bases from V and 6 bases from J, with 23 bases between. The CDR3 spans 16 residues. In germline, CDR1 is SGHDT, CDR2 YYEEEE. CDR3 residues: CASSGRRDARSIEQYF. The CDR3 DNA reads as TGTGCCAGCAGCGGCCGTAGGGACGCCAGAAGTATCGAGCAGTACTTC.

This clonotype was seen more than once but under ten times. This chain uses TRBV20-1 with TRBJ2-7; no clear D gene. The V gene lost 4 bases and the J gene lost 2 bases, with 6 bases spanning the gap. The CDR3 contains 11 residues. In germline, CDR1 is DFQATT, CDR2 SNEGSKA (reference sequence). The chain's CDR3 is CSATLAYEQYF. CDR3 DNA: TGCAGTGCTACCCTCGCCTACGAGCAGTACTTC.

The table lists this clonotype with many counts. V is TRBV7-2 and J is TRBJ2-7, with 10 nucleotides matching TRBD2. Germline V gene data show CDR1 as SGHTA and CDR2 as FQGNSA. Trimming cost V 4 bases and J 3 bases; bases outside gene matches: 6. This CDR3 has 15 amino acids. The CDR3 nucleotides are TGTGCCAGCAGCTCGAGTAGCGGGGGGAACTACGAGCAGTACTTC. It specifies CASSSSSGGNYEQYF.

The CDR3 DNA reads as TGCAGTGCTAGAGTAAGGAGTCGCGGCGAGGGGGAGCTGTTTTTT. This sequence encodes CSARVRSRGEGELFF. The chain uses TRBV20-1 and TRBJ2-2; D uncertain. V lost 1 base and J lost 8, with 17 bases in between. Germline V lookup: CDR1 DFQATT, CDR2 SNEGSKA (reference sequence). The CDR3 is 15 amino acids.

Ten or more counts support this clonotype. The chain is built from TRBV28 and TRBJ2-5; 9 bases match TRBD2. This CDR3 contains 15 residues. CDR1 and CDR2 (germline): MDHEN, SYDVKM. The V gene end was trimmed by 2 bases and the J gene end by 3 bases; junction bases not matched to a gene: 4. The CDR3 sequence: CASSLVASGKETQYF. CDR3 in DNA: TGTGCCAGCAGTTTAGTGGCTAGCGGGAAAGAGACCCAGTACTTC.

This clonotype was recorded at least ten times. This rearrangement joins TRBV20-1 to TRBJ2-7; D uncertain. This CDR3 has 13 amino acids. Germline values: CDR1 DFQATT, CDR2 SNEGSKA (reference sequence). V was clipped by 1 base and J by 0 bases, with 7 bases between them. The CDR3 spells CSARVRSSYEQYF. Written as DNA, the CDR3 is TGCAGTGCTAGAGTTAGAAGCTCCTACGAGCAGTACTTC.

This clonotype was picked up a small number of times. The junction and the germline gene differ at one end; a read error may be behind it. V is TRBV5-6 and J is TRBJ2-7, with D possibly TRBD2 on 6 matching bases. CDR1 is SGHDT and CDR2 is YYEEEE in the germline V gene. The CDR3 spans 15 residues. For the CDR3, the DNA is TGTGCCTGCAGCTTTCCGGGACTCGCCTCCCTCGAGCAGTACTTC. The encoded protein is CACSFPGLASLEQYF.

Of note for this clonotype: A much larger clone differs by one base, so this may be a read error. This chain links TRBV2 with TRBJ1-1; the D gene is possibly TRBD1 (5 bases). The CDR3 has 17 residues. Germline CDR1 and CDR2: SNHLY and FYNNEI. With 6 bases removed from V and 0 bases from J, the gap between germline ends came to 20 bases. CDR3 loop: CASRGEWDLLVNTEAFF. CDR3 nucleotide sequence: TGTGCCAGCAGAGGAGAATGGGACTTACTCGTGAACACTGAAGCTTTCTTT.

There are many counts of this clonotype. The V gene is TRBV9, the J gene TRBJ2-3; TRBD2 matches 9 bases. The junction had 2 bases not matched to a gene; V was cut back by 0 bases and J by 0 bases. The CDR3 sequence is 16 residues long. Germline V gene data show CDR1 as SGDLS and CDR2 as YYNGEE. CDR3: CASSVASGESTDTQYF. As DNA, the CDR3 is TGTGCCAGCAGCGTAGCTAGCGGGGAAAGCACAGATACGCAGTATTTT.

The chain joins TRBV4-3 to TRBJ2-7, with TRBD2 identical over 9 bases. The germline gives CDR1 LGHNA, CDR2 YSLEER. Losses at the gene ends were 0 bases for V and 3 bases for J; bases not matched to a gene: 3. This CDR3 has 15 residues. The DNA for the CDR3 is TGCGCCAGCAGCCAAGATCAAGCGGGGGGCTACGAGCAGTACTTC. Translated: CASSQDQAGGYEQYF.

This clonotype was counted between two and nine times. V gene TRBV27 combines with J gene TRBJ1-1; D remains ambiguous. This CDR3 is 16 amino acids long. Trimming removed 7 bases at V and 1 base at J, with 19 bases between. Per the germline V gene, CDR1 is MNHEY and CDR2 is SMNVEV (reference sequence). CDR3 nucleotide sequence: TGTGCCAGCATCCTCACCCTCACGGGAGCGAACACTGAAGCTTTCTTT. Translated: CASILTLTGANTEAFF.

In DNA form, the CDR3 reads TGTGCCAGCAGGACCCGGACAGCCCAAGAGACCCAGTACTTC. Protein sequence: CASRTRTAQETQYF. V is TRBV6-1 and J is TRBJ2-5; D perhaps matches TRBD1 (6 bases). Trimming took 6 bases from V and 1 from J, leaving 12 bases between them. The CDR3 covers 14 residues. Germline V gene sequence: CDR1 MNHNS, CDR2 SASEGT.

The sample holds many counts of this clonotype. The gene calls are TRBV4-1 and TRBJ2-1, with D possibly TRBD1 on 5 matching bases. Germline CDR1 reads MGHRA; CDR2 reads YSYEKL. V gave up 0 bases and J gave up 8 bases, with 14 bases separating them. The CDR3 contains 15 residues. Here the CDR3 DNA reads TGCGCCAGCAGCCAAGATAGTATGACAGAGGATGAGCAGTTCTTC. Encoded protein: CASSQDSMTEDEQFF.

This clonotype was seen repeatedly, ten times or more. This chain links TRBV30 with TRBJ2-7, with 7 bases matching TRBD2. Trimming removed 2 bases from V and 3 bases from J; junction bases left unmatched: 13. The CDR3 runs 16 residues. CDR1 and CDR2 from the germline V gene are GTSNPN and SVGIG (reference sequence). The CDR3 here is CAWSLGSGWSLYEQYF. Here the CDR3 DNA reads TGTGCCTGGAGTTTGGGTAGCGGGTGGTCCCTCTACGAGCAGTACTTC.